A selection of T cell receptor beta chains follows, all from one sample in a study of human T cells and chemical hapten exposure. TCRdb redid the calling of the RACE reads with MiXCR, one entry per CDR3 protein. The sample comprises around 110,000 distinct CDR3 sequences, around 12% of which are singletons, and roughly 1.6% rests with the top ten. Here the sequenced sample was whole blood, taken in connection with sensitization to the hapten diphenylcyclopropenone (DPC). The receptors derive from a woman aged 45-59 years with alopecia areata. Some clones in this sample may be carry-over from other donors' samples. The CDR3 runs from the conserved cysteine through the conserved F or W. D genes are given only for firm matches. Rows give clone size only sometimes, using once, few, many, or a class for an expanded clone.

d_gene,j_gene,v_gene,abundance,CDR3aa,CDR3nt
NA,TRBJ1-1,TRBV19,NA,CASSNLVSGLNTEAFF,TGTGCCAGTAGTAATCTCGTTTCAGGCCTGAACACTGAAGCTTTCTTT
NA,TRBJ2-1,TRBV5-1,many,CASSLFRSWNRASEQFF,TGCGCCAGCAGCTTGTTCAGGTCGTGGAACAGGGCCTCTGAGCAGTTCTTC
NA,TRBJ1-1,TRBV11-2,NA,CASSFSALGKAFF,TGTGCCAGCAGCTTCTCGGCCCTGGGAAAAGCTTTCTTT
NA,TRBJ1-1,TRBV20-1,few,CSARDPLDRPNTEAFF,TGCAGTGCTAGGGACCCTTTGGACAGACCGAACACTGAAGCTTTCTTT
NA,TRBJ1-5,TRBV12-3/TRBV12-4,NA,CASSRQTLSEPQHF,TGTGCCAGCTCAAGACAGACCCTCAGCGAGCCCCAGCATTTT
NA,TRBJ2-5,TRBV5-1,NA,CASSLDRGGWKETQYF,TGCGCCAGCAGCTTGGACAGGGGAGGATGGAAGGAGACCCAGTACTTC
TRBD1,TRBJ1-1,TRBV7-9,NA,CASRRGQGAFF,TGTGCCAGCAGGAGGGGACAGGGAGCTTTCTTT
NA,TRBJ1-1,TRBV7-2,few,CASSSRQDNTEAFF,TGTGCCAGCAGCTCCCGACAGGATAACACTGAAGCTTTCTTT
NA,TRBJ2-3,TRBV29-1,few,CSVGEGDTQYF,TGCAGCGTTGGGGAAGGAGATACGCAGTATTTT
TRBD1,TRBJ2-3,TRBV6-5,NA,CASSSPGTGADTQYF,TGTGCCAGCAGCTCCCCGGGGACAGGGGCAGATACGCAGTATTTT
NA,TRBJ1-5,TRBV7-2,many,CASSPRRDGSIQPQHF,TGTGCCAGCAGCCCGAGGCGGGATGGCAGCATTCAGCCCCAGCATTTT
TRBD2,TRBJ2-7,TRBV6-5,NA,CASSTPGGQYF,TGTGCCAGCAGCACGCCGGGGGGGCAGTACTTC
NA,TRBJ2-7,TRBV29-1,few,CSVGRTTYEQYF,TGCAGCGTTGGACGGACCACCTACGAGCAGTACTTC
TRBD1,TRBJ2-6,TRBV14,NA,CASSPRGQRKSGANVLTF,TGTGCCAGCAGCCCGAGGGGACAGCGGAAATCTGGGGCCAACGTCCTGACTTTC
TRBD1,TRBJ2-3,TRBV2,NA,CASFGDRGLYTQYF,TGTGCCAGCTTCGGGGACAGGGGGCTCTATACGCAGTATTTT
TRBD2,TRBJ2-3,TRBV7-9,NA,CASSFCTSGTDTQYF,TGTGCCAGCAGCTTCTGTACTAGCGGCACAGATACGCAGTATTTT
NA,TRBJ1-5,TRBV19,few,CASSIQDGGRWPQHF,TGTGCCAGTAGTATCCAGGACGGGGGTCGCTGGCCCCAGCATTTT
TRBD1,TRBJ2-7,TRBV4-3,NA,CASSQGEGGVYEQYF,TGCGCCAGCAGCCAAGGAGAAGGGGGCGTCTACGAGCAGTACTTC
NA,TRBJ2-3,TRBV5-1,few,CASSLALGGLRDTQYF,TGCGCCAGCAGCTTGGCCCTTGGGGGCCTTAGGGATACGCAGTATTTT
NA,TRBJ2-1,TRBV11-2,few,CASSLTSGVRNEQFF,TGTGCCAGCAGCTTAACCTCAGGGGTCAGAAATGAGCAGTTCTTC
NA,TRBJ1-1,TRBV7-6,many,CASSPTPEGTEAFF,TGTGCCAGCAGCCCGACACCGGAGGGCACTGAAGCTTTCTTT
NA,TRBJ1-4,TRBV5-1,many,CASGLEATNEKLFF,TGCGCCAGCGGTTTAGAGGCCACTAATGAAAAACTGTTTTTT
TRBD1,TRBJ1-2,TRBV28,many,CASSFQDRGLGGYTF,TGTGCCAGCAGTTTTCAGGACAGGGGTTTGGGTGGCTACACCTTC
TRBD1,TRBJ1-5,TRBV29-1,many,CSVEGTGFQHF,TGCAGCGTTGAAGGGACAGGGTTCCAGCATTTT
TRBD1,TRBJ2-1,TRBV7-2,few,CASSQDGTGYNEQFF,TGTGCCAGCAGCCAGGACGGGACAGGGTACAATGAGCAGTTCTTC
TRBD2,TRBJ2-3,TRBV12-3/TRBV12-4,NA,CASSPSGSLTDTQYF,TGTGCCAGCAGTCCTAGCGGGAGCTTGACAGATACGCAGTATTTT
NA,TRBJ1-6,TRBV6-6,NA,CASLPDPLLTLHF,TGTGCCAGCCTCCCCGATCCATTGTTAACCCTCCACTTT
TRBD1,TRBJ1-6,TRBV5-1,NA,CASSDRTGTSSYNSPLHF,TGCGCCAGCAGCGACCGGACAGGGACTAGCTCCTATAATTCACCCCTCCACTTT
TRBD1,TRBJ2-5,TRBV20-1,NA,CSGLKAGQGQETQYF,TGCAGTGGCCTCAAAGCCGGACAGGGGCAAGAGACCCAGTACTTC
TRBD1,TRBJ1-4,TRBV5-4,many,CASSRGQGGTEKLFF,TGTGCCAGCAGCCGCGGACAGGGGGGGACGGAAAAACTGTTTTTT
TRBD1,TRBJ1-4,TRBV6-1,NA,CASSEARAGRGGKLFF,TGTGCCAGCAGTGAAGCGCGGGCCGGCAGGGGGGGAAAACTGTTTTTT